This T cell receptor beta chain is from a study of control samples from healthy donors and cancer patients. This clone was counted once. The repertoire was sequenced with immunoSEQ multiplex PCR; TCRdb's copy has only in-frame clones and lacks some. Of some 20,000 clones in the sample, around 83% were seen once. Trimming took 2 bases from V and 9 from J, leaving 5 bases between them. The CDR3 runs 11 residues. Per the germline V gene, CDR1 is SGHTA and CDR2 is FQGNSA. The chain couples TRBV7-2 to TRBJ2-1; D call uncertain. The sequencing sample was made of PBMCs. The TCR was taken from a man aged 80 or over with head and neck cancer. CDR3 region: CASSLLGEQFF. As DNA, the CDR3 is TGTGCCAGCAGCTTATTGGGTGAGCAGTTCTTC.